This T cell receptor (beta chain) emerged from a study of PD-1 blockade in classical Hodgkin lymphoma. Across the whole study: Nivolumab dosing for patients was 3 mg/kg, administered intravenously every 2 weeks. Study-wide results and caveats: Lower baseline TCR diversity was reported for newly diagnosed patients than for healthy donors. CD4+ TCR diversity rose significantly by C4D1, and CD8+ TCR diversity did not.

Every patient had relapsed following autologous stem cell transplantation, and cohorts differed in brentuximab vedotin exposure. The best responses consisted of complete response, partial response or progressive disease. As for this clone: Its antigen is as yet unknown.

Per the germline V gene, CDR1 is MNHNS and CDR2 is SASEGT. The CDR3 loop spans 15 amino acids. Unmatched junction bases numbered 12, after V lost 2 bases and J lost 15 bases. The assay was immunoSEQ multiplex PCR, and TCRdb's table has in-frame clones only and misses some. The sample lists some 64,000 clones, around 91% occurring once. V and J are TRBV6-1 and TRBJ2-3; 12 nucleotides align to TRBD2. This receptor was obtained from a human donor with classical Hodgkin lymphoma. This specimen was peripheral blood mononuclear cells (PBMCs), taken at baseline. Here the CDR3 reads CASSESLAGGRSFYF. The CDR3 DNA reads TGTGCCAGCAGTGAATCCCTAGCGGGGGGGCGCTCATTCTATTTT.